This record looks at one T cell receptor (beta chain) sequence and its context. Its target is unknown. The PCR made use of 60 Vbeta and 13 Jbeta primers. Some clones are missing from TCRdb's copy, which holds only in-frame ones; the method was immunoSEQ multiplex PCR. The data show roughly 180,000 clones, with roughly 80% seen just once and around 2.6% held by the top ten. CDR3 length: 13 residues. V lost 0 bases and J 5 bases, leaving 8 bases between the germline ends. The germline V gene encodes CDR1 SGHRS and CDR2 YFSETQ. The data derive from a study of cytomegalovirus exposure and HLA in healthy donors. Study conclusions and caveats: An Asian-associated ancestry cluster reportedly showed fewer N-insertions than the roughly 670-donor mean in a later analysis. Cytomegalovirus association was listed for around 180 TCR beta chains.

The donors, nominally healthy at sampling, likely had unrecorded immune exposures. The gene calls are TRBV5-1 and TRBJ2-5, with D tentatively TRBD1 (6 bases). This receptor was taken from a female donor in good health and CMV-seronegative. The sample taken for sequencing was PBMCs. The CDR3 spells CASSLGRGETQYF. In nucleotides, the CDR3 is TGCGCCAGCAGCTTGGGAAGGGGGGAGACCCAGTACTTC.